One TCR beta chain is described in this entry. As yet, its antigen is unknown. This sample was taken from a study of OX40 agonist ivuxolimab in advanced cancers. About the research overall: Patients got intravenous ivuxolimab at 0.01 to 10 mg/kg every 2 weeks. With a range of roughly 20 to 90, age averaged about 58 years, and 70% to 85% were male.

General study points: In the 0.1-3.0 mg/kg groups, partial responders showed among the lowest expansion.

Sequencing used immunoSEQ multiplex PCR; TCRdb keeps in-frame clones, though not all of them. The sample lists about 160,000 clones, around 94% occurring once. Losses at the gene ends were 6 bases for V and 0 bases for J; bases not matched to a gene: 6. The V gene's germline CDR1 is SGHTA and CDR2 FQGTGA. This CDR3 is built from 16 residues. This receptor was obtained from an adult with an advanced solid tumor such as melanoma, head and neck, liver or kidney cancer. The source material was CD4+ or CD8+ T cells sorted from blood, sampled in a trial of the OX40 agonist ivuxolimab. V gene TRBV7-3 combines with J gene TRBJ2-2; 8 nucleotides line up with TRBD2. CDR3 sequence: CASSRTSGSNTGELFF. CDR3 nucleotides: TGTGCCAGCAGTCGCACTAGCGGATCGAACACCGGGGAGCTGTTTTTT.